This T cell receptor beta chain was recovered during a study of T cell responses to AZD1222 COVID-19 vaccine (dated by TCRdb to the early 2020s). Looking at the study overall: TCR sequencing covered some 240 trial participants: some 210 given two doses of AZD1222 and around 25 given two doses of MenACWY control vaccine. Enrollment into the trials was organized by age into subgroups of 18-55, 56-69 and 70-plus years, and those subgroups contained about 160, 30 and 59 TCR-sequenced participants, respectively. What the research found in general, with its limitations: Conclusions about previously exposed vaccinees are limited, since just five to seven AZD1222 recipients were seropositive for SARS-CoV-2 at baseline. Participants were mostly white British and included more females than males, and it was suggested by the authors that clonal diversity may have been underestimated. After two AZD1222 doses, both the breadth and the depth of spike-specific TCRs were significantly higher than at day 0 and than in MenACWY recipients. The whole spike protein was spanned by vaccine-associated CD4 TCRs, and dominant responses were seen in regions 160-218 and 743-854. In the small 56-69-year group, the increase in depth fell short of significance, most likely because of low power. Because no day 14 peak-response samples were available, the repertoires could be characterized only after the peak T cell response. Nearly half of unique spike-specific TCRs reportedly recognized epitopes outside regions mutated in the B.1.351 and B.1.1.7 variants.

CDR1 and CDR2 were assigned from the germline V gene as SNHLY and FYNNEI. The CDR3, cysteine through phenylalanine, is 14 amino acids long. Just CDR3 DNA is preserved here, 42 bases in frame from base 1. The CDR3 regions of human TCRbeta chains were analyzed by immunosequencing. On the study's bioinformatics: TCRs in the repertoires were compared against a reference library of SARS-CoV-2-specific TCRs that had been generated with the MIRA antigen-specificity platform. Breadth was defined as the fraction of unique TCRs that were SARS-CoV-2-associated. Depth was defined as the fraction of total T cells that were SARS-CoV-2-associated. Each spike-specific TCR was assigned to its reactive spike region and to a CD4 or CD8 class using the MIRA data. Log10-transformed breadth and depth values were compared by one-way ANOVA with Sidak's multiple comparisons tests. TCRdb holds this immuneACCESS table with in-frame rearrangements only. Some clones are missing; in checked studies, unresolved V genes explain under half, and the rest has no known cause. V and J calls and clone size are as listed in that table; D and trimming were resolved from the DNA. This sample holds roughly 80,000 clones; roughly 90% were observed only once. The ten largest clones capture around 4.5% of the sample.

The sample's time point label, in plain terms: baseline before first vaccination. The treatment or condition label for this specimen denotes: meningococcal conjugate vaccine given as trial control. Samples from vaccinated people were obtained from the UK trials COV001 and COV002, which included a single-blind randomized controlled phase 2/3 trial of AZD1222 (ChAdOx1 nCoV-19) in healthy adults. For TCRbeta chain sequencing, PBMC samples were collected from trial participants at day 0 and at day 28 after the second dose. Concerning this clone: No antigen is known for it. At one end the junction does not follow the germline gene, possibly because of a read error.

Rearrangement joined TRBV2 to TRBJ1-3; the central 9 bases match TRBD1. This specimen consisted of peripheral blood, obtained on day 0 of MenACWY control vaccination. The source is an adult in good health. The encoded CDR3 is CASREGQGPNTIYF. The nucleotides read TGTGCCAGCAGGGAAGGACAGGGGCCGAACACCATATATTTT.